Each of the 7 T cell receptor beta chains below was sequenced from the same sample in a study of Ad26.COV2.S vaccination and SARS-CoV-2 variants. The treatment: 15 to 20 received Ad26.COV2.S at low or high dose, single or two shots; about 5 received placebo; per-sample allocation not given. Sampling was performed 63 days after the first vaccine or placebo injection. Sequencing was performed with immunoSEQ multiplex PCR; in TCRdb, only in-frame clones are kept and a portion is missing. The sample lists fewer than 900,000 clones, more than 80% occurring once. The sequences come from peripheral blood, collected in a trial of Ad26.COV2.S vaccine versus placebo. The receptors derive from a person between 18 and 59 years old who received the Ad26.COV2.S COVID-19 vaccine or a placebo.

The V gene is TRBV5-4, the J gene TRBJ2-3; perhaps TRBD2 as D (5 bases). Germline CDR1 reads SGHNT; CDR2 reads YYREEE (reference sequence). V lost 0 bases, J lost 4 bases, and 9 bases lay in between. This CDR3 has 14 residues. The CDR3 DNA follows: TGTGCCAGCAGCTTGGGACGGGGATCAGATACGCAGTATTTT. Amino acids: CASSLGRGSDTQYF.

The V and J genes are TRBV19 and TRBJ2-5; 9 nucleotides match TRBD2. CDR3 length: 13 residues. V lost 4 bases, J lost 7 bases, and 4 bases stayed unmatched. Germline CDR1 reads LNHDA; CDR2 reads SQIVND (reference sequence). CDR3 in amino acids: CASSTSGEGTQYF. CDR3 sequence (DNA): TGTGCCAGTAGTACTAGCGGGGAGGGGACCCAGTACTTC.

The rearrangement uses TRBV7-2 and TRBJ1-2; D perhaps matches TRBD1 (6 bases). The CDR3 has 15 amino acids. Between the trimmed V and J ends, which lost 1 base and 4 bases, there was a span of 13 bases. The germline V gene encodes CDR1 SGHTA and CDR2 FQGNSA. The CDR3 DNA follows: TGTGCCAGCAGCTTAGTGACAGGAAAGGGCTATGGCTACACCTTC. This codes for CASSLVTGKGYGYTF.

The chain is built from TRBV7-9 and TRBJ2-2; D remains unclear. Germline CDR1 SEHNR, CDR2 FQNEAQ (reference sequence). V was shortened by 4 bases and J by 3 bases, with 6 bases between the two germline ends. The CDR3 spans 13 residues. The CDR3 coding sequence is TGTGCCAGCAGCTCACCCCACACCGGGGAGCTGTTTTTT. Its protein is CASSSPHTGELFF.

The CDR3 sequence is CASSLDSGWSGYTF. The CDR3 DNA reads TGCGCCAGCAGCTTAGACTCAGGGTGGAGTGGCTACACCTTC. The chain carries TRBV5-1 and TRBJ1-2, with D possibly TRBD1 on 5 matching bases. V was trimmed by 2 bases and J by 7 bases, leaving 15 bases between them. Per the germline V gene, CDR1 is SGHRS and CDR2 is YFSETQ. CDR3 length: 14 residues.

The rearrangement joins TRBV27 to TRBJ1-2; tentative D call: TRBD1 (5 bases). CDR1 and CDR2 (germline): MNHEY, SMNVEV (reference sequence). The length of the CDR3 is 14 residues. Trimming removed 4 bases at V and 4 bases at J, with 13 bases between. As DNA, the CDR3 is TGTGCCAGCAGTTCAACAGCTGGGGGCTATGGCTACACCTTC. Residues: CASSSTAGGYGYTF.

The CDR3 DNA is TGTGCCAGCAGAGAGGACAGGGATGAAAAACTGTTTTTT. This codes for CASREDRDEKLFF. J is TRBJ1-4 and V is TRBV6-5; TRBD1 aligns across 8 bases. The length of the CDR3 is 13 residues. Trimming took 6 bases from V and 6 from J; bases not matched to a gene: 3. Germline-derived CDR1 and CDR2 are MNHEY and SVGAGI.